This TCR beta chain emerged from a study of OX40 agonist ivuxolimab in advanced cancers. Repertoires were generated with immunoSEQ multiplex PCR, while TCRdb's copy carries only in-frame clones and drops some. Of roughly 73,000 clones in the sample, about 82% were seen once. Germline V gene sequence: CDR1 KGHSH, CDR2 LQKENI. V lost 4 bases and J 2 bases, leaving 15 bases between the germline ends. This CDR3 is built from 16 residues. The sample was CD4+ or CD8+ T cells sorted from blood, taken in a trial of the OX40 agonist ivuxolimab. The V gene is TRBV18, the J gene TRBJ1-3; maybe TRBD1 (6 bases). This TCR came from an adult with an advanced solid tumor such as melanoma, head and neck, liver or kidney cancer. In nucleotides, the CDR3 is TGTGCCAGCTCACAGAGCAGGGGACCGGCTGGAAACACCATATATTTT. Its protein is CASSQSRGPAGNTIYF.